The entry below gives a single TCR beta chain sequence along with its context. What this receptor recognizes is not known. No much larger clone exists at a distance of one base, and base qualities are not known. This record belongs to a study of response to subunit inactivated influenza vaccine (dated by TCRdb to the late 2010s). With regard to the full study: The study used deep quantitative T cell receptor repertoire profiling to track responses to a trivalent subunit inactivated influenza vaccine.

Measured from the cysteine to the phenylalanine, the CDR3 is 13 residues long. Only the CDR3 DNA is retained, 39 bases long and in frame from the first base. As encoded in the germline V gene, CDR1 is SGHTA while CDR2 is FQGNSA. The germline V end is reduced by 4 bases and the J end by 6 bases; junction bases left unmatched: 4. The investigation overall reported the following: The authors suggested that each seasonal influenza vaccination may recruit only a limited number of new T cells.

To prepare the library, RT-PCR was applied. The sequencer was an Illumina HiSeq 2500. Through fastp at Q25 and MiXCR, TCRdb rebuilt clones from the public reads, retaining in-frame beta chains. Records with the same CDR3 protein are collapsed into one entry carrying the most frequent genes and DNA. The sample records approximately 520,000 distinct CDR3 sequences, roughly 27% of which are singletons. The top ten constitute under 2.5% of the sample. The rearrangement joined TRBV7-2 to TRBJ1-1, with TRBD1 identical over 8 junction bases. This TCR was sampled from a man aged 50 or older who received an inactivated influenza vaccine. Donor details come from another sample of the same person, matched by shared clones. Sample: CD4+ T cells sorted from PBMCs, taken roughly 5 days after vaccination. The CDR3 here reads CASSWTGNPEAFF. The DNA sequence is given as TGTGCCAGCAGCTGGACAGGGAATCCTGAAGCTTTCTTT.